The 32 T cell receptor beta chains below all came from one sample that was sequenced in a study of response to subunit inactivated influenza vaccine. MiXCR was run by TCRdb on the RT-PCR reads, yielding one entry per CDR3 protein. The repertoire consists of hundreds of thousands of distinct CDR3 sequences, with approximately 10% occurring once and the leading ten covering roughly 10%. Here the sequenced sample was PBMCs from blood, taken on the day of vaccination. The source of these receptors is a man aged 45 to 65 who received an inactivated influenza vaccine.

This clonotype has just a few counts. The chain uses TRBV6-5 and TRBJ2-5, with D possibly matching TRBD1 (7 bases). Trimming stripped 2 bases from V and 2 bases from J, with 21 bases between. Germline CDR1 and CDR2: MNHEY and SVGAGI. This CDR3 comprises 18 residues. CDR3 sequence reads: CASSYGGTAFSLQETQYF. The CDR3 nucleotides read TGTGCCAGCAGTTACGGCGGGACAGCGTTTTCTCTACAAGAGACCCAGTACTTC.

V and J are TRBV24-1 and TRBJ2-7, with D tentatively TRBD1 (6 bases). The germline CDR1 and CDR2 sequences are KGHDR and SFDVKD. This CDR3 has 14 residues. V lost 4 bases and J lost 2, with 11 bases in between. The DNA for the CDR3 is TGTGCCACCAGTGACACCGACAGGCCCTACGAGCAGTACTTC. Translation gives CATSDTDRPYEQYF.

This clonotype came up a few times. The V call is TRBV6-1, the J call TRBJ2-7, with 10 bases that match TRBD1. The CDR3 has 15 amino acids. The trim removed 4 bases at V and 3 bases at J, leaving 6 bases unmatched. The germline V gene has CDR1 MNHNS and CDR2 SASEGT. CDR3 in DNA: TGTGCCAGCAGTGTAGGCCGGGACAGGGGCTACGAGCAGTACTTC. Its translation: CASSVGRDRGYEQYF.

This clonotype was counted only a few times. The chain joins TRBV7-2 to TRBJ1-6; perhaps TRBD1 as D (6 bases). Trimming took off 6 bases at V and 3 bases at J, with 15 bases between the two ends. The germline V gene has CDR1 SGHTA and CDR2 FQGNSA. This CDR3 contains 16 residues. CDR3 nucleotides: TGTGCCAGCAGTTCCGGACAGACCATCTATAATTCACCCCTCCACTTT. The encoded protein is CASSSGQTIYNSPLHF.

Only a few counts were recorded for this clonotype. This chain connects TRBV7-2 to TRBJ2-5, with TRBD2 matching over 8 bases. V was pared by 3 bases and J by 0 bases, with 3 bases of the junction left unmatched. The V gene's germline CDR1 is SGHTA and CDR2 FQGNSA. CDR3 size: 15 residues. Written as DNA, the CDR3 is TGTGCCAGCAGCTTGACGGGGGGGTACCAAGAGACCCAGTACTTC. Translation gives CASSLTGGYQETQYF.

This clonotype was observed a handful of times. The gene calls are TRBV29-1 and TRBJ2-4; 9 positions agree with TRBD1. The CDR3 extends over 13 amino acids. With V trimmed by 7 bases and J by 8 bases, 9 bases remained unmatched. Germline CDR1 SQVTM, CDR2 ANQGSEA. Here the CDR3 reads CSASRDRVDIQYF. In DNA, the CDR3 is TGCAGCGCATCCCGGGACAGGGTAGACATTCAGTACTTC. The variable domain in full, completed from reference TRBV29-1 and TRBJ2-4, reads SAVISQKPSRDICQRGTSLTIQCQVDSQVTMMFWYRQQPGQSLTLIATANQGSEATYESGFVIDKFPISRPNLTFSTLTVSNMSPEDSSIYLCSASRDRVDIQYFGAGTRLSVL.

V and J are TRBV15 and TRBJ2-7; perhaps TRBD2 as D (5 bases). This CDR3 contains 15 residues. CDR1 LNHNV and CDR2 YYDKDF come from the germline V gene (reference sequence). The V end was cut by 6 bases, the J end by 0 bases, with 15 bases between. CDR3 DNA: TGTGCCACCAGTGATGGACTTCGGAGCTCCTACGAGCAGTACTTC. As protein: CATSDGLRSSYEQYF. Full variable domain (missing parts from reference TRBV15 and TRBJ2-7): DAMVIQNPRYQVTQFGKPVTLSCSQTLNHNVMYWYQQKSSQAPKLLFHYYDKDFNNEADTPDNFQSRRPNTSFCFLDIRSPGLGDTAMYLCATSDGLRSSYEQYFGPGTRLTVT.

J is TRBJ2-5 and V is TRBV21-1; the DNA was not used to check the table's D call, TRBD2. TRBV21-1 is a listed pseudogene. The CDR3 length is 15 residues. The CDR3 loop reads CASSKLVRVQETQYF. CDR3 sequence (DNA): TGTGCCAGCAGCAAGCTAGTGAGGGTTCAAGAGACCCAGTACTTC.

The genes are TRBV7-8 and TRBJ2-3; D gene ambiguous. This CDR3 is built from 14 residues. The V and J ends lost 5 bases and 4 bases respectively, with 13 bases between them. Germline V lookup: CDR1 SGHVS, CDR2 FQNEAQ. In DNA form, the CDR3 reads TGTGCCAGCAGCCTAGACGGCTTCCCAGATACGCAGTATTTT. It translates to CASSLDGFPDTQYF.

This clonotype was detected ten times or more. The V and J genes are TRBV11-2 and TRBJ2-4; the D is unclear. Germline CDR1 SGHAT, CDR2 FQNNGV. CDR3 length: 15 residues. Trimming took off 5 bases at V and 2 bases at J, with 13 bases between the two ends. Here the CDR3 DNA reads TGTGCCAGCAGCCAGACAAAAGGGCCCAAAAACATTCAGTACTTC. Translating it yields CASSQTKGPKNIQYF.

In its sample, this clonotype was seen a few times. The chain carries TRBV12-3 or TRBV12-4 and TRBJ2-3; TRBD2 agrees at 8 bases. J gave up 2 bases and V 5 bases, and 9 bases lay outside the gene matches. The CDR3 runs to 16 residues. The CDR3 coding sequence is TGTGCCAGCAGTCCTCTGGTAGCGGGAATCACAGATACGCAGTATTTT. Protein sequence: CASSPLVAGITDTQYF.

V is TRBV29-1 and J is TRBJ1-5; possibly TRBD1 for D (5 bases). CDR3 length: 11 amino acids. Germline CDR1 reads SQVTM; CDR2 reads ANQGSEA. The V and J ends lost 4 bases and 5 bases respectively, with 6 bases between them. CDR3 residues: CSVGGDQPQHF. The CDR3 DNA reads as TGCAGCGTTGGAGGGGATCAGCCCCAGCATTTT. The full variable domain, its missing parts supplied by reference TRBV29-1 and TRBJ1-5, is SAVISQKPSRDICQRGTSLTIQCQVDSQVTMMFWYRQQPGQSLTLIATANQGSEATYESGFVIDKFPISRPNLTFSTLTVSNMSPEDSSIYLCSVGGDQPQHFGDGTRLSIL.

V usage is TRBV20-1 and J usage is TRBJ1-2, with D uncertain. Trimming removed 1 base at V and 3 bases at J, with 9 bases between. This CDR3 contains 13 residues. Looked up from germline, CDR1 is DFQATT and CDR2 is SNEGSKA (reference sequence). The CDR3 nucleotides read TGCAGTGCTAGAGCGGGGTCTGACTATGGCTACACCTTC. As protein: CSARAGSDYGYTF.

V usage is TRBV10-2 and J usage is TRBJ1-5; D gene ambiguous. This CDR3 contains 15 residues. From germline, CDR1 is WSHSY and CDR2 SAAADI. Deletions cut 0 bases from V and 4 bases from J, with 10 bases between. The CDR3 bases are TGCGCCAGCAGTGAGTCTGGGCAGCTAAATCAGCCCCAGCATTTT. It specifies CASSESGQLNQPQHF.

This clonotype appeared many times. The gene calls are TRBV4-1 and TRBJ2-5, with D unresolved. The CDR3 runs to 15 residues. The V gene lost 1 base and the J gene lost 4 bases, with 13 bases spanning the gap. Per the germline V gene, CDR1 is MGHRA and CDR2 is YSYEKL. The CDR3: CASSQGWPKRETQYF. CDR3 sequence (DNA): TGCGCCAGCAGCCAAGGTTGGCCAAAGAGAGAGACCCAGTACTTC.

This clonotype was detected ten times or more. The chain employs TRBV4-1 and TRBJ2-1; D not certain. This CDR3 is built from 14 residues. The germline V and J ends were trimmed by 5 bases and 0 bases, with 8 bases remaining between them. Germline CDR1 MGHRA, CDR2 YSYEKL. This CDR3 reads CASSATGSYNEQFF. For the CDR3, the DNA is TGCGCCAGCAGCGCGACGGGCTCCTACAATGAGCAGTTCTTC.

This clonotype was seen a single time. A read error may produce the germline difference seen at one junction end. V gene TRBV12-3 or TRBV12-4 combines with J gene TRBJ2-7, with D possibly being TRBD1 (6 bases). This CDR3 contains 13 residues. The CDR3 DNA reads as TGTGCCAGCCGGGACACCGGCTCCTACGCGCAGTACTTC. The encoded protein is CASRDTGSYAQYF.

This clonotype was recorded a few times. The CDR3, as DNA: TGTGCCAGCAGTTTCTCCAAGCCGACAGGCCGTGAGCAGTTCTTC. Translating it yields CASSFSKPTGREQFF. The rearrangement joins TRBV12-3 or TRBV12-4 to TRBJ2-1, with a weak D call TRBD1 (6 bases). Trimming took off 3 bases at V and 9 bases at J, with 18 bases between the two ends. The CDR3 loop spans 15 amino acids.

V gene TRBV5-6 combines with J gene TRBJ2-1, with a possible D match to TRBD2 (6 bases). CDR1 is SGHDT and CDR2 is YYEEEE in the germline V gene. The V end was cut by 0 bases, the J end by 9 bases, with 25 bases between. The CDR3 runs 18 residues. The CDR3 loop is CASSLATRPRLVDPEQFF. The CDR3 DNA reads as TGTGCCAGCAGCTTGGCTACTCGCCCGAGACTAGTAGACCCTGAGCAGTTCTTC. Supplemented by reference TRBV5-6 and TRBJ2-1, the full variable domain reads DAGVTQSPTHLIKTRGQQVTLRCSPKSGHDTVSWYQQALGQGPQFIFQYYEEEERQRGNFPDRFSGHQFPNYSSELNVNALLLGDSALYLCASSLATRPRLVDPEQFFGPGTRLTVL.

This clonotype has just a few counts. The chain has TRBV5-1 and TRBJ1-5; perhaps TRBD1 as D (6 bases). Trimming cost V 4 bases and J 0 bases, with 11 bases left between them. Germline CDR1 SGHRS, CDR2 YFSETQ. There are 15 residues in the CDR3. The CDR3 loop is CASSPMTGSNQPQHF. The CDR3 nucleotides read TGCGCCAGCAGCCCAATGACAGGTAGCAATCAGCCCCAGCATTTT.

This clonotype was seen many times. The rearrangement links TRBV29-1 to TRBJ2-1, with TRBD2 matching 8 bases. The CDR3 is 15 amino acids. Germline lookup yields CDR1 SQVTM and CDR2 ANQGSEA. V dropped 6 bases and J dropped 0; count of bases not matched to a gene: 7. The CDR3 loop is CSVHRGGPSYNEQFF. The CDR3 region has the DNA TGCAGCGTCCATCGGGGGGGGCCCTCCTACAATGAGCAGTTCTTC.

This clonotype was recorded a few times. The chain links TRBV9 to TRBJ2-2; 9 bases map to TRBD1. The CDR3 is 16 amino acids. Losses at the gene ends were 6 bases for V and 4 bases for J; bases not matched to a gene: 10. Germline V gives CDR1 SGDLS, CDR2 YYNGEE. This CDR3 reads CASKKGQGPTTGELFF. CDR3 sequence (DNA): TGTGCCAGCAAGAAGGGACAGGGCCCTACCACCGGGGAGCTGTTTTTT.

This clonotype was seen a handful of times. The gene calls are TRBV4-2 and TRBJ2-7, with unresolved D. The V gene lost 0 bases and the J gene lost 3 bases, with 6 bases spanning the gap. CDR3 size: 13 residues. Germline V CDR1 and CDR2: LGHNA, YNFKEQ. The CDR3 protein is CASSQDINYEQYF. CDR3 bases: TGTGCCAGCAGCCAAGATATTAACTACGAGCAGTACTTC.

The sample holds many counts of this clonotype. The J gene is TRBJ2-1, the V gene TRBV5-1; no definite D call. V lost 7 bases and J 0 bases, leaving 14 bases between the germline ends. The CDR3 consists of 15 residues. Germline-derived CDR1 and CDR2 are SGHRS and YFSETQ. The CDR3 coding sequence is TGCGCCAGCTTTCCCGACCGTAGCTCCTACAATGAGCAGTTCTTC. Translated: CASFPDRSSYNEQFF.

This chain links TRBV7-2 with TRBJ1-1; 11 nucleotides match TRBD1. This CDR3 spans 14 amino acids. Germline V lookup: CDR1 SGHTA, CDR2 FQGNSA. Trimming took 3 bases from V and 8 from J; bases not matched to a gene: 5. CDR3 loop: CASSFGQGASEAFF. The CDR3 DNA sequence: TGTGCCAGCAGCTTCGGACAGGGGGCATCGGAAGCTTTCTTT.

Written as DNA, the CDR3 is TGTGCCACCAGTGAAACTAGCGGGAGGGCCCAAGATACGCAGTATTTT. It encodes CATSETSGRAQDTQYF. J is TRBJ2-3 and V is TRBV24-1, with TRBD2 matching over 13 bases. In germline, CDR1 is KGHDR, CDR2 SFDVKD. The J segment lost 5 bases and the V segment lost 4 bases, leaving 5 bases of the junction unmatched. The CDR3 totals 16 residues.

As DNA, the CDR3 is TGTGCCAGCAGCTCGCACGGGTCGCTTGGTAGCGGGGAGCTGTTTTTT. It encodes CASSSHGSLGSGELFF. The chain recombines TRBV7-6 with TRBJ2-2, with D unclear. The germline CDR1 and CDR2 sequences are SGHVS and FNYEAQ. V was clipped by 4 bases and J by 7 bases, with 19 bases between them. The CDR3 spans 16 residues.

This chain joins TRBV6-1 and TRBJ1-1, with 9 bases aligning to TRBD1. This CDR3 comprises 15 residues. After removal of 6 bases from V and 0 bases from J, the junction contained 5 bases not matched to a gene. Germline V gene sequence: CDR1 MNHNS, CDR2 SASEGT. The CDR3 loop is CASRRGQGMNTEAFF. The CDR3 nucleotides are TGTGCCAGCAGACGGGGACAGGGAATGAACACTGAAGCTTTCTTT.

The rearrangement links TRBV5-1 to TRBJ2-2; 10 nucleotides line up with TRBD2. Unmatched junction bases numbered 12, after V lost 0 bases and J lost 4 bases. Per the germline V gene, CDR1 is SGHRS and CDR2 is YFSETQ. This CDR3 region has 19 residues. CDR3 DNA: TGCGCCAGCAGCTTGGAAATCTCCGGGCTAGCGGGAGTCACCGGGGAGCTGTTTTTT. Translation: CASSLEISGLAGVTGELFF.

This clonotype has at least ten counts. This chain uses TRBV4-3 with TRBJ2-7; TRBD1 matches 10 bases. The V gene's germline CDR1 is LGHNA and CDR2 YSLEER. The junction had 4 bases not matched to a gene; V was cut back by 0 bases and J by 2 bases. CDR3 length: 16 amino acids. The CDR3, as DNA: TGCGCCAGCAGCCAAGATTGGGACAGGGGCCCCTACGAGCAGTACTTC. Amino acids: CASSQDWDRGPYEQYF.

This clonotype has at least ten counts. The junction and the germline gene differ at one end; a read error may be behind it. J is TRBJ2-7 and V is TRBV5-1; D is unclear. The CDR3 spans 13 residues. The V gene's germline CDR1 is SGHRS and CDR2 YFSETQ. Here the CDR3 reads CASSFGASYEQYF. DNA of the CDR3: TGTGCCAGCAGTTTCGGAGCCTCCTACGAGCAGTACTTC.

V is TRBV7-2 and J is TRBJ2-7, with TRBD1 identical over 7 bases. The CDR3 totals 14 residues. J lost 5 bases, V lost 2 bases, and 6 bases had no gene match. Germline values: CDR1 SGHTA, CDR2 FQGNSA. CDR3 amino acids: CASSLPTGFHEQYF. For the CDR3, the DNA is TGTGCCAGCAGCTTACCGACAGGGTTCCACGAGCAGTACTTC.